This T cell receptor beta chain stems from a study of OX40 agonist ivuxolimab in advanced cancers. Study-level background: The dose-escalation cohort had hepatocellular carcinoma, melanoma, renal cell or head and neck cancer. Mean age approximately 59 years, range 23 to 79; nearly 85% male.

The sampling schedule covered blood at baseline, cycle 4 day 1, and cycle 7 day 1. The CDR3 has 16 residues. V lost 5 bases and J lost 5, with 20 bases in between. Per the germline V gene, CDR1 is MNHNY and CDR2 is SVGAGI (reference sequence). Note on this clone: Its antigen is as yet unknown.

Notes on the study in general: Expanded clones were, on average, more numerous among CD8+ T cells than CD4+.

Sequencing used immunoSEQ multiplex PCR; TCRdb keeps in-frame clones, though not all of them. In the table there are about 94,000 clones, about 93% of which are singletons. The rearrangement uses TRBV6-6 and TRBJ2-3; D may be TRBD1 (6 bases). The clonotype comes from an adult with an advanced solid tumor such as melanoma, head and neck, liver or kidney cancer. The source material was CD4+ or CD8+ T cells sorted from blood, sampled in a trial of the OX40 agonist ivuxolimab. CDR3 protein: CASSPRNGGAGDTQYF. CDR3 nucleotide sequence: TGTGCCAGCAGTCCGAGGAATGGGGGCGCGGGAGATACGCAGTATTTT.